The 6 T cell receptor beta chains given below trace back to one sample, sequenced in a study of cytomegalovirus exposure and HLA in healthy donors (TCRdb year 2017). The method behind the library was the immunoSEQ multiplex PCR assay. In its TCRdb copy, this immuneACCESS table keeps in-frame sequences only and misses some clones. Where compared with another copy, unresolved V genes explain less than half of these, and the others have no known cause. This sample is represented by about 98,000 clones; roughly 87% of them were singletons. Together, the top ten hold about 4% of the sample. Sequenced material: PBMCs. These receptors all stem from a woman younger than 45 in good health and CMV-seronegative.

This sequence joins TRBV6-5 and TRBJ1-2; D unclear. CDR3 length equals 13 residues. Trimming removed 1 base from V and 8 bases from J, with 11 bases in between. Germline V gene data show CDR1 as MNHEY and CDR2 as SVGAGI. For the CDR3, the DNA is TGTGCCAGCAGTTACTTCCCGACGGGGGGCTACACCTTC. Residues: CASSYFPTGGYTF.

The chain uses TRBV6-5 and TRBJ1-4; D is perhaps TRBD1 (6 bases). The CDR3 consists of 15 residues. CDR1 is MNHEY and CDR2 is SVGAGI in the germline V gene. Trimming took 4 bases from V and 7 from J, leaving 16 bases between them. The CDR3 region has the DNA TGTGCCAGCAGTTGGAGGCGAGGGGGGGGTGAAAAACTGTTTTTT. Amino acid sequence: CASSWRRGGGEKLFF.

The chain joins TRBV5-1 to TRBJ1-3; the D gene is possibly TRBD1 (6 bases). The CDR3 loop spans 14 amino acids. The V gene lost 4 bases and the J gene lost 3 bases, with 11 bases spanning the gap. Germline values: CDR1 SGHRS, CDR2 YFSETQ. The CDR3 DNA reads TGCGCCAGCAGCAAAGGGGGTAGTGGAAACACCATATATTTT. Translation gives CASSKGGSGNTIYF.

The chain carries TRBV9 and TRBJ2-2; D not resolved. V was pared by 2 bases and J by 3 bases, with 5 bases between. The length of the CDR3 is 13 residues. Germline assignment: CDR1 SGDLS and CDR2 YYNGEE. The CDR3 region is CASSVQDTGELFF. The CDR3 DNA is TGTGCCAGCAGCGTGCAGGACACCGGGGAGCTGTTTTTT.

The V call is TRBV4-2, the J call TRBJ2-7; 8 bases match TRBD2. V dropped 8 bases and J dropped 4; count of bases not matched to a gene: 7. Per the germline V gene, CDR1 is LGHNA and CDR2 is YNFKEQ. The CDR3 has 13 residues. The CDR3 reads CASGGASGYEQYF. The DNA for the CDR3 is TGTGCCAGCGGGGGGGCTAGCGGGTACGAGCAGTACTTC.

J is TRBJ1-1 and V is TRBV7-9; perhaps TRBD1 as D (6 bases). Per the germline V gene, CDR1 is SEHNR and CDR2 is FQNEAQ (reference sequence). This CDR3 is built from 14 residues. Between the trimmed V and J ends, which lost 11 bases and 6 bases, there was a span of 22 bases. The CDR3 region is CASTSPTGLSEAFF. CDR3 coding DNA: TGTGCCTCAACAAGTCCGACAGGTCTTTCTGAAGCTTTCTTT.